The 8 T cell receptor beta chains reported below all come from one sample, sequenced in a study of blood T cell repertoires in COVID-19. Measured with immunoSEQ multiplex PCR; TCRdb has only the in-frame clones, and not every one. The sample includes a few hundred thousand clones, approximately 84% seen only once; the top ten take about 3%. Sequencing input: PBMCs or T cells enriched from blood (not recorded which). The receptors were sampled from a woman younger than 45 who had recovered from COVID-19.

Here the CDR3 DNA reads TGTGCCAGCAGTTCACCGGGACAGGGGGGAAACACCATATATTTT. It translates to CASSSPGQGGNTIYF. The V call is TRBV28, the J call TRBJ1-3; 10 positions match TRBD1. CDR1 is MDHEN, CDR2 SYDVKM, per germline. J lost 4 bases, V lost 4 bases, and 4 bases had no gene match. The CDR3 consists of 15 residues.

The rearrangement joins TRBV11-2 to TRBJ1-2; 9 nucleotides agree with TRBD1. The CDR3 contains 16 residues. Germline V gene lookup returns CDR1 SGHAT and CDR2 FQNNGV. V dropped 1 base and J dropped 4; count of bases not matched to a gene: 7. The CDR3 loop reads CASSLVAGQGLYGYTF. Here the CDR3 DNA reads TGTGCCAGCAGCTTAGTAGCCGGACAGGGGCTCTATGGCTACACCTTC.

J is TRBJ1-2 and V is TRBV4-1, with D possibly TRBD1 on 6 matching bases. Germline assignment: CDR1 MGHRA and CDR2 YSYEKL. V dropped 3 bases and J dropped 4 bases, with 18 bases sitting between them. This CDR3 region has 16 residues. DNA for the CDR3: TGCGCCAGCAGCCAGGACCATTGGGGGCAGGGCTATGGCTACACCTTC. Its protein is CASSQDHWGQGYGYTF.

The chain uses TRBV12-3 or TRBV12-4 and TRBJ1-1; 7 nucleotides line up with TRBD1. V dropped 10 bases and J dropped 4; count of bases not matched to a gene: 9. The CDR3 sequence is 13 residues long. CDR3 DNA sequence: TGTGCCATCAAGACAGGGTTTGGCACTGAAGCTTTCTTT. Its translation: CAIKTGFGTEAFF.

V gene TRBV3-1 (or the pseudogene TRBV3-2) combines with J gene TRBJ1-5; no reliable D call. The CDR3 runs 15 residues. Trimming stripped 6 bases from V and 2 bases from J, with 14 bases between. CDR1 LGHDT and CDR2 YNNKEL come from the germline V gene (reference sequence). In DNA form, the CDR3 reads TGTGCCAGCAGTCACGGTCCGGCGGGCAATCAGCCCCAGCATTTT. As protein: CASSHGPAGNQPQHF.

The V call is TRBV27, the J call TRBJ2-7, with 7 positions matching TRBD1. CDR1 is MNHEY and CDR2 is SMNVEV in the germline V gene (reference sequence). The length of the CDR3 is 14 residues. Trimming took 5 bases from V and 3 from J; bases not matched to a gene: 7. As DNA, the CDR3 is TGTGCCAGCAGTATTTGGACAGGAGACTACGAGCAGTACTTC. Amino acids: CASSIWTGDYEQYF.

The chain combines TRBV7-9 with TRBJ2-2; TRBD2 agrees at 9 bases. Trimming removed 4 bases from V and 8 bases from J; junction bases left unmatched: 11. Germline CDR1 and CDR2: SEHNR and FQNEAQ (reference sequence). The CDR3 runs to 16 residues. CDR3 sequence: CASSSKGLARGGELFF. CDR3 in DNA: TGTGCCAGCAGCTCCAAGGGACTAGCCAGGGGAGGGGAGCTGTTTTTT.

The chain links TRBV6-5 to TRBJ2-1; 14 bases match TRBD2. Germline V gives CDR1 MNHEY, CDR2 SVGAGI. Germline trimming cut 5 bases from V and 11 bases from J; bases unmatched to any gene: 5. The CDR3 consists of 14 residues. CDR3 DNA: TGTGCCAGCAGTCCTGGGACTAGCGGGAGTCAGCAGTTCTTC. The encoded protein is CASSPGTSGSQQFF.